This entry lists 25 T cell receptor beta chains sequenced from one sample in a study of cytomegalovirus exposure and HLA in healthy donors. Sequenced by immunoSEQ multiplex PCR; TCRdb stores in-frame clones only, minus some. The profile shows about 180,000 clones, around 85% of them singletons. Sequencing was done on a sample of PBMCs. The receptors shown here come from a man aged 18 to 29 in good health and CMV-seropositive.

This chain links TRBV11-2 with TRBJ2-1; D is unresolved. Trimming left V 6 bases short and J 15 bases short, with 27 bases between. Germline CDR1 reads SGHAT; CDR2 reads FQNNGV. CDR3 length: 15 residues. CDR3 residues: CASRSNRGTAHTGFF. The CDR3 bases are TGTGCCAGCAGGTCCAATCGAGGTACTGCCCACACGGGGTTCTTC.

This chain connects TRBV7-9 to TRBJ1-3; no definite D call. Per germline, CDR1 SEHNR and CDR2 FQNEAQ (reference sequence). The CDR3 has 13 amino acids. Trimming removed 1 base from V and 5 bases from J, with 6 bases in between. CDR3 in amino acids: CASSLGGRNTIYF. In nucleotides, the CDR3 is TGTGCCAGCAGCTTAGGAGGGAGAAACACCATATATTTT.

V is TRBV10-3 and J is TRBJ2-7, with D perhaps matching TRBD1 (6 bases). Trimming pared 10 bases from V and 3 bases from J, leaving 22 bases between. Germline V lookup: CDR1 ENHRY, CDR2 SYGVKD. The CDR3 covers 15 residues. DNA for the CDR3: TGTGCCACGGGACGGTACAGGGAAGGAAGCTACGAGCAGTACTTC. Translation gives CATGRYREGSYEQYF.

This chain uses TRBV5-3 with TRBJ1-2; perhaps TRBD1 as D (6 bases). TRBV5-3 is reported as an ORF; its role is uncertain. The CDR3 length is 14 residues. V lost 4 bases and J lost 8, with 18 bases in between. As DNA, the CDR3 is TGTGCCAGAAGCACCGATCGCTCAGGGGAAGGCTACACCTTC. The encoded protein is CARSTDRSGEGYTF.

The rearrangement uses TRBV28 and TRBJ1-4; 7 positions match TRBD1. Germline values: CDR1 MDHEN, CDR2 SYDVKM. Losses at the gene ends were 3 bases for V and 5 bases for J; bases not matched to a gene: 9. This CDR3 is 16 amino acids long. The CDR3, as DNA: TGTGCCAGCAGTTTGTTCCCGGGACAGAGGAATGAAAAACTGTTTTTT. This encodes CASSLFPGQRNEKLFF.

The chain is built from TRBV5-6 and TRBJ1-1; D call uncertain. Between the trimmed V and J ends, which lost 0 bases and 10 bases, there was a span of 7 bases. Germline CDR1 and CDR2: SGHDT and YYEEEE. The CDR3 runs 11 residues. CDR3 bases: TGTGCCAGCAGCTTGGGCAGAGGAGCTTTCTTT. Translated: CASSLGRGAFF. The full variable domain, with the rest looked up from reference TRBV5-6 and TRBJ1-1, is DAGVTQSPTHLIKTRGQQVTLRCSPKSGHDTVSWYQQALGQGPQFIFQYYEEEERQRGNFPDRFSGHQFPNYSSELNVNALLLGDSALYLCASSLGRGAFFGQGTRLTVV.

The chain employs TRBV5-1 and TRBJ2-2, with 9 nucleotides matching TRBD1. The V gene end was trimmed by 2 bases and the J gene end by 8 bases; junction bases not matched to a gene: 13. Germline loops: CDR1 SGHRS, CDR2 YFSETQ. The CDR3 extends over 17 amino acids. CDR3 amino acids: CASSLSSTGGDRGELFF. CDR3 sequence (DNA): TGCGCCAGCAGCTTATCCTCCACAGGGGGCGATAGGGGGGAGCTGTTTTTT.

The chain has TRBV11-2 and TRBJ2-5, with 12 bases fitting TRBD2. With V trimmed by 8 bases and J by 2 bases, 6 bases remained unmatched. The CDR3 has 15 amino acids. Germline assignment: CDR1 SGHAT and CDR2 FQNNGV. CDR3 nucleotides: TGTGCCAGCCAAAACGGACTAGCGGGGCAAGAGACCCAGTACTTC. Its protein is CASQNGLAGQETQYF.

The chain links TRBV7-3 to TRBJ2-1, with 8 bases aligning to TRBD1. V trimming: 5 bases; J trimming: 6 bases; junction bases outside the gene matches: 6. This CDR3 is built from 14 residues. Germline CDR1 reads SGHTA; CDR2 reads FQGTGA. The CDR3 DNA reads TGTGCCAGCAGCCACGGACAGGGTTTCAATGAGCAGTTCTTC. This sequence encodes CASSHGQGFNEQFF. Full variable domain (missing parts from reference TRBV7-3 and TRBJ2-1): GAGVSQTPSNKVTEKGKYVELRCDPISGHTALYWYRQSLGQGPEFLIYFQGTGAADDSGLPNDRFFAVRPEGSVSTLKIQRTERGDSAVYLCASSHGQGFNEQFFGPGTRLTVL.

The CDR3 loop reads CASSPWTDSNYGYTF. As DNA, the CDR3 is TGTGCCAGCAGTCCCTGGACAGACTCTAACTATGGCTACACCTTC. J is TRBJ1-2 and V is TRBV28, with D possibly being TRBD1 (6 bases). V was clipped by 5 bases and J by 0 bases, with 13 bases between them. Germline V CDR1 and CDR2: MDHEN, SYDVKM. This CDR3 is built from 15 residues.

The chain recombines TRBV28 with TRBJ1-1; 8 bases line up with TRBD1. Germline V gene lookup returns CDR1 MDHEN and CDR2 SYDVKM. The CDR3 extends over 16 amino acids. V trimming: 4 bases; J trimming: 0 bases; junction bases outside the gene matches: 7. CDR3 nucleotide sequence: TGTGCCAGCAGTTCCCTCGGGACAGGCTTGAACACTGAAGCTTTCTTT. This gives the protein CASSSLGTGLNTEAFF.

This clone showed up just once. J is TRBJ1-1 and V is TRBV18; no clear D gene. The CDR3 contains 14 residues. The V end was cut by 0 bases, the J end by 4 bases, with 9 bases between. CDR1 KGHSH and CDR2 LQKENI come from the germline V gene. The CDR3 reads CASSPPASGTEAFF. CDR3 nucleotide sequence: TGTGCCAGCTCACCACCCGCATCGGGCACTGAAGCTTTCTTT.

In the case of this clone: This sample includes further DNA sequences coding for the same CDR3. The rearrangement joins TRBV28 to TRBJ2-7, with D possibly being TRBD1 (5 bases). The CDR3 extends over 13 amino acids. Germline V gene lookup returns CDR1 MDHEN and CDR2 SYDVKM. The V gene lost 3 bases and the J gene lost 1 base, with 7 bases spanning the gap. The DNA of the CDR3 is TGTGCCAGCAGTTTCAGGGTTTCCTACGAGCAGTACTTC. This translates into CASSFRVSYEQYF.

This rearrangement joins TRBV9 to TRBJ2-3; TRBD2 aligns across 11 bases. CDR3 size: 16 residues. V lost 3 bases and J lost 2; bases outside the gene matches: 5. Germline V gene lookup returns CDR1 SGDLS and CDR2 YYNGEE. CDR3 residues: CASSGRLAGNTDTQYF. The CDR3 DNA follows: TGTGCCAGCAGCGGACGACTAGCGGGAAACACAGATACGCAGTATTTT.

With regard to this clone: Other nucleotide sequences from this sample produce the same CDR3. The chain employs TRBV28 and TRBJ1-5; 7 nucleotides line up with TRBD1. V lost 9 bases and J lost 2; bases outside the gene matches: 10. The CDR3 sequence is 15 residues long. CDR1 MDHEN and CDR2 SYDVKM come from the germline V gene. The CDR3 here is CASSPGQAGNQPQHF. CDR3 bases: TGTGCCAGTAGTCCAGGACAGGCCGGCAATCAGCCCCAGCATTTT.

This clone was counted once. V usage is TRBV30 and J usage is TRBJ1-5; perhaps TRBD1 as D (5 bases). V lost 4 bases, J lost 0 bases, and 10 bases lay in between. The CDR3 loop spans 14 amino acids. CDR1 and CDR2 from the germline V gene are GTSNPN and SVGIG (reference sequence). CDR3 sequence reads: CAWNNGGSNQPQHF. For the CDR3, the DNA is TGTGCCTGGAATAACGGGGGTAGCAATCAGCCCCAGCATTTT. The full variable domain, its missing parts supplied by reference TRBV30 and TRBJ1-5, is SQTIHQWPATLVQPVGSPLSLECTVEGTSNPNLYWYRQAAGRGLQLLFYSVGIGQISSEVPQNLSASRPQDRQFILSSKKLLLSDSGFYLCAWNNGGSNQPQHFGDGTRLSIL.

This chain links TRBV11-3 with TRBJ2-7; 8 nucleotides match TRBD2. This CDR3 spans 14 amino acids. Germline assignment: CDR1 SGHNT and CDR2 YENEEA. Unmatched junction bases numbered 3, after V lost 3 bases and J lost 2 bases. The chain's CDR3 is CASSLGTRTYEQYF. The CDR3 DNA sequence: TGTGCCAGCAGCTTGGGGACTAGGACCTACGAGCAGTACTTC. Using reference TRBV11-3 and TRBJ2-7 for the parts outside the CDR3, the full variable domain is EAGVVQSPRYKIIEKKQPVAFWCNPISGHNTLYWYLQNLGQGPELLIRYENEEAVDDSQLPKDRFSAERLKGVDSTLKIQPAELGDSAVYLCASSLGTRTYEQYFGPGTRLTVT.

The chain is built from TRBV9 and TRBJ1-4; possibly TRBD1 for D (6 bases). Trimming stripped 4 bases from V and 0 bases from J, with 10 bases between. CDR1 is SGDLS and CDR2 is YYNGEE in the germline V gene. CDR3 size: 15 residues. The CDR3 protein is CASSRGGATNEKLFF. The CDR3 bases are TGTGCCAGCAGCCGGGGGGGCGCAACTAATGAAAAACTGTTTTTT.

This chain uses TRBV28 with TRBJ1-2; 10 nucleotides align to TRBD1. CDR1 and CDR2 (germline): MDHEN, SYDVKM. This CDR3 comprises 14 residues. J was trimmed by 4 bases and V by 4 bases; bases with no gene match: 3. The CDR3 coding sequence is TGTGCCAGCAGTTGGGGACAGGGGTTCTATGGCTACACCTTC. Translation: CASSWGQGFYGYTF.

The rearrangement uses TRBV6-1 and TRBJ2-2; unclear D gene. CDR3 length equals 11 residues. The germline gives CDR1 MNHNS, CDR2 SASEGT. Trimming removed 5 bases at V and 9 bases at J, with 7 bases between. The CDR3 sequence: CASSYGRELFF. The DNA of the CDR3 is TGTGCCAGCAGTTACGGTCGGGAGCTGTTTTTT.

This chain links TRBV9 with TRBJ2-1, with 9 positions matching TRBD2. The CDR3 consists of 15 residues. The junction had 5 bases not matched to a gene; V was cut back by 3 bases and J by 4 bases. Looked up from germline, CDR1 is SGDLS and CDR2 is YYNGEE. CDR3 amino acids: CASSGPSGGYNEQFF. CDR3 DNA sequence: TGTGCCAGCAGCGGACCCAGCGGGGGGTACAATGAGCAGTTCTTC.

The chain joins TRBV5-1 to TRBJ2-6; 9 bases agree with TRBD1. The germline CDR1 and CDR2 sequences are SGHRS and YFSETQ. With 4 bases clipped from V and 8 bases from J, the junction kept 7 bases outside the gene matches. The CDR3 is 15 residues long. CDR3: CASSPGTGRTNVLTF. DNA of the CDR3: TGCGCCAGCAGCCCAGGGACAGGGAGGACCAACGTCCTGACTTTC.

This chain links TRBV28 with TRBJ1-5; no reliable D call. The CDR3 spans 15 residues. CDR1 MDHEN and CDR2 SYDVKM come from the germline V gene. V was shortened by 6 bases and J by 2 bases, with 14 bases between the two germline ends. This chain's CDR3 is CASSPVVGGNQPQHF. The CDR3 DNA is TGTGCCAGCAGCCCAGTGGTCGGGGGCAATCAGCCCCAGCATTTT.

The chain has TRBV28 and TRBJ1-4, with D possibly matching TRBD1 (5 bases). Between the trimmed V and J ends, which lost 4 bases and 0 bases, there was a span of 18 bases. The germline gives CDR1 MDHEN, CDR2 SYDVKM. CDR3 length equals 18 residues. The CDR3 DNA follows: TGTGCCAGCAGTTCCAGGACAAAGTCCTCCTCAACTAATGAAAAACTGTTTTTT. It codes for CASSSRTKSSSTNEKLFF. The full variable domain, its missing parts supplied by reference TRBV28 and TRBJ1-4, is DVKVTQSSRYLVKRTGEKVFLECVQDMDHENMFWYRQDPGLGLRLIYFSYDVKMKEKGDIPEGYSVSREKKERFSLILESASTNQTSMYLCASSSRTKSSSTNEKLFFGSGTQLSVL.

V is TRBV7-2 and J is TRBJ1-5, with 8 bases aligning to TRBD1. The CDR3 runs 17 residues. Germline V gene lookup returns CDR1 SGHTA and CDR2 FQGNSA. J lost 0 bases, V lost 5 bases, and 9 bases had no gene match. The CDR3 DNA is TGTGCCAGCAGCCCCGGGACAGGAGGATATAGCAATCAGCCCCAGCATTTT. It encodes CASSPGTGGYSNQPQHF.